Listed here are 31 T cell receptor beta chains from one sample, sequenced in a study of metastatic and nonmetastatic thyroid tumors. Each patient went into thyroid surgery without having received any treatment. TCRdb reprocessed the PCR reads via MiXCR. The profile shows over 35,000 clones, around a sixth of them singletons. Sequencing was carried out using tumor tissue. These receptors were collected from a female donor with papillary thyroid cancer or a benign thyroid nodule (not recorded which). Some clones in this sample may be carry-over from other donors' samples.

In its sample, this clone was seen many times. This chain uses TRBV4-3 with TRBJ2-7; D unresolved. The CDR3 extends over 15 amino acids. V was pared by 0 bases and J by 2 bases, with 11 bases between. Germline V gene data show CDR1 as LGHNA and CDR2 as YSLEER. The CDR3: CASSQDRATTYEQYF. In DNA form, the CDR3 reads TGCGCCAGCAGCCAAGATAGGGCTACCACCTACGAGCAGTACTTC.

J is TRBJ2-5 and V is TRBV20-1, with 7 bases lining up with TRBD2. With 1 base clipped from V and 3 bases from J, the junction kept 11 bases outside the gene matches. This CDR3 comprises 16 residues. The V gene's germline CDR1 is DFQATT and CDR2 SNEGSKA (reference sequence). CDR3 nucleotides: TGCAGTGCTAGAGGCGCGCTAGCGGTAGTTGAAGAGACCCAGTACTTC. Residues: CSARGALAVVEETQYF.

This clone was observed at least ten times. The J gene is TRBJ2-1, the V gene TRBV7-2; 13 nucleotides agree with TRBD2. The CDR3 loop spans 15 amino acids. Losses at the gene ends were 3 bases for V and 5 bases for J; bases not matched to a gene: 1. Germline assignment: CDR1 SGHTA and CDR2 FQGNSA. This CDR3 reads CASSLGLAGNNEQFF. DNA for the CDR3: TGTGCCAGCAGCTTGGGACTAGCGGGGAACAATGAGCAGTTCTTC. The full variable domain, completed using reference TRBV7-2 and TRBJ2-1, is GAGVSQSPSNKVTEKGKDVELRCDPISGHTALYWYRQSLGQGLEFLIYFQGNSAPDKSGLPSDRFSAERTGGSVSTLTIQRTQQEDSAVYLCASSLGLAGNNEQFFGPGTRLTVL.

This clone was seen many times. This chain connects TRBV7-6 to TRBJ1-1, with 8 bases aligning to TRBD1. Germline loops: CDR1 SGHVS, CDR2 FNYEAQ. V was pared by 2 bases and J by 4 bases, with 3 bases of the junction left unmatched. The CDR3 runs to 14 residues. CDR3 sequence (DNA): TGTGCCAGCAGCTTAAGGGACAGGAGCACTGAAGCTTTCTTT. Translated, it gives CASSLRDRSTEAFF.

The chain carries TRBV20-1 and TRBJ1-6, with D tentatively TRBD1 (5 bases). CDR3 length equals 15 residues. The V gene's germline CDR1 is DFQATT and CDR2 SNEGSKA (reference sequence). V lost 1 base, J lost 2 bases, and 9 bases lay in between. This CDR3 reads CSARGRQTYNSPLHF. The CDR3 coding sequence is TGCAGTGCTAGAGGCAGACAGACCTATAATTCACCCCTCCACTTT.

This clone came up many times. V is TRBV4-1 and J is TRBJ2-7; D ambiguous. The CDR3 spans 15 residues. V was shortened by 1 base and J by 3 bases, with 13 bases between the two germline ends. Germline V gene data show CDR1 as MGHRA and CDR2 as YSYEKL. CDR3 loop: CASSQVVGSHYEQYF. The CDR3 nucleotides read TGCGCCAGCAGCCAAGTGGTCGGTTCCCACTACGAGCAGTACTTC.

This clone was counted ten times or more. This chain uses TRBV11-2 with TRBJ2-5; possibly TRBD1 for D (7 bases). The CDR3 consists of 15 residues. Per germline, CDR1 SGHAT and CDR2 FQNNGV. V lost 0 bases, J lost 5 bases, and 13 bases lay in between. As DNA, the CDR3 is TGTGCCAGCAGCTTAGAACCAGGGGGGTGGGAGACCCAGTACTTC. Residues: CASSLEPGGWETQYF.

This clone was counted at least ten times. The V gene is TRBV15, the J gene TRBJ1-3; D is ambiguous. There are 14 residues in the CDR3. V was trimmed by 1 base and J by 2 bases, leaving 6 bases between them. Germline-derived CDR1 and CDR2 are LNHNV and YYDKDF (reference sequence). The CDR3 protein is CATSRGTAGNTIYF. The DNA for the CDR3 is TGTGCCACCAGCAGAGGAACAGCTGGAAACACCATATATTTT.

The table lists this clone with many counts. The chain has TRBV14 and TRBJ2-1; the D is unclear. Germline lookup yields CDR1 SGHDN and CDR2 FVKESK. The CDR3 spans 16 residues. V was shortened by 0 bases and J by 6 bases, with 15 bases between the two germline ends. CDR3 in DNA: TGTGCCAGCAGCCAAGATATTTACTGGGGTAGCAATGAGCAGTTCTTC. Translation gives CASSQDIYWGSNEQFF.

This clone came up many times. The chain recombines TRBV9 with TRBJ2-1, with TRBD1 matching 9 bases. The junction had 4 bases not matched to a gene; V was cut back by 0 bases and J by 6 bases. Germline CDR1 is SGDLS and CDR2 is YYNGEE. The CDR3 sequence is 15 residues long. In DNA form, the CDR3 reads TGTGCCAGCAGCGTAGTTGGGACAGGGATCAATGAGCAGTTCTTC. It yields the protein CASSVVGTGINEQFF.

This clone was detected ten times or more. The genes are TRBV20-1 and TRBJ2-1; 11 positions agree with TRBD2. V lost 0 bases, J lost 7 bases, and 8 bases stayed unmatched. The CDR3 runs to 16 residues. Germline CDR1 DFQATT, CDR2 SNEGSKA (reference sequence). The CDR3 coding sequence is TGCAGTGCTAGAGATTTACTAGCGGGAGTATCGAATGAGCAGTTCTTC. Amino acid sequence: CSARDLLAGVSNEQFF.

This clone appeared many times. The rearrangement uses TRBV12-3 or TRBV12-4 and TRBJ2-7, with 7 bases lining up with TRBD1. Germline trimming cut 6 bases from V and 6 bases from J; bases unmatched to any gene: 17. This CDR3 has 16 residues. CDR3 in DNA: TGTGCCAGCAGCCGAGCCGTGGGACAGCATTGGGGCGAGCAGTACTTC. It translates to CASSRAVGQHWGEQYF.

This clone was found a few times. The chain recombines TRBV28 with TRBJ2-7, with 9 bases lining up with TRBD2. The CDR3 totals 15 residues. Trimming at V came to 3 bases and at J to 1 base, leaving 4 bases not matched to a gene. Germline CDR1 and CDR2: MDHEN and SYDVKM. CDR3 residues: CASSFAGGPSYEQYF. CDR3 nucleotides: TGTGCCAGCAGTTTTGCGGGAGGGCCTTCCTACGAGCAGTACTTC.

This clone was detected ten times or more. The chain uses TRBV11-1 and TRBJ2-1, with 8 bases fitting TRBD1. The CDR3 consists of 16 residues. Germline V gene sequence: CDR1 SGHAT, CDR2 FQDESV (reference sequence). Unmatched junction bases numbered 4, after V lost 0 bases and J lost 3 bases. The CDR3 loop reads CASSLATTGVYNEQFF. The CDR3 coding sequence is TGTGCCAGCAGCTTAGCGACGACAGGGGTCTACAATGAGCAGTTCTTC.

This clone occurred many times. This chain links TRBV12-3 or TRBV12-4 with TRBJ1-6, with D possibly being TRBD1 (6 bases). This CDR3 comprises 13 residues. V was shortened by 8 bases and J by 6 bases, with 11 bases between the two germline ends. The CDR3 coding sequence is TGTGCCAGCCGGCAGGGGCCTAATTCACCCCTCCACTTT. It specifies CASRQGPNSPLHF.

This clone was observed at least ten times. The gene calls are TRBV5-5 and TRBJ2-3, with D possibly being TRBD1 (5 bases). V lost 0 bases to trimming and J lost 2 bases, with 10 bases between them. Germline assignment: CDR1 SGHKS and CDR2 YYEKEE (reference sequence). The length of the CDR3 is 15 residues. CDR3 DNA: TGTGCCAGCAGCTTGGGGGGCTTTCCCACAGATACGCAGTATTTT. Translating gives CASSLGGFPTDTQYF.

This clone was observed a handful of times. The chain carries TRBV4-2 and TRBJ2-1, with 7 bases aligning to TRBD1. This CDR3 is 15 amino acids long. V lost 0 bases and J lost 5; bases outside the gene matches: 4. Germline CDR1 reads LGHNA; CDR2 reads YNFKEQ. CDR3 DNA sequence: TGTGCCAGCAGCCAAGATGGACAGGTCCACAATGAGCAGTTCTTC. Translation: CASSQDGQVHNEQFF.

This clone was detected ten times or more. V usage is TRBV12-5 and J usage is TRBJ2-1, with D hard to call. The CDR3 totals 11 residues. Germline assignment: CDR1 LGHNT and CDR2 FRNRAP. Trimming shortened V by 7 bases and J by 9 bases, and 10 bases separated the two germline ends. CDR3 nucleotides: TGTGCTAGTGCCCTCGAGGTTGAGCAGTTCTTC. Amino acid sequence: CASALEVEQFF. Full variable domain (rest looked up from reference TRBV12-5 and TRBJ2-1): DARVTQTPRHKVTEMGQEVTMRCQPILGHNTVFWYRQTMMQGLELLAYFRNRAPLDDSGMPKDRFSAEMPDATLATLKIQPSEPRDSAVYFCASALEVEQFFGPGTRLTVL.

In its sample, this clone was seen many times. This chain uses TRBV20-1 with TRBJ2-2, with D perhaps matching TRBD2 (5 bases). Germline loops: CDR1 DFQATT, CDR2 SNEGSKA (reference sequence). The CDR3 length is 14 residues. Trimming removed 2 bases from V and 2 bases from J, with 9 bases in between. This CDR3 reads CSARFGGNTGELFF. DNA of the CDR3: TGCAGTGCTAGATTTGGAGGAAACACCGGGGAGCTGTTTTTT.

CDR3 protein: CASSYLVQGTKAFF. CDR3 nucleotide sequence: TGTGCCAGCAGTTACCTCGTACAGGGAACTAAAGCTTTCTTT. The chain combines TRBV6-6 with TRBJ1-1; D may be TRBD1 (6 bases). Germline values: CDR1 MNHNY, CDR2 SVGAGI (reference sequence). This CDR3 has 14 amino acids. V gave up 2 bases and J gave up 9 bases, with 16 bases separating them.

This clone has a count of ten or more. V and J are TRBV11-3 and TRBJ2-1; D possibly corresponds to TRBD2 (6 bases). The CDR3 contains 15 residues. V was shortened by 3 bases and J by 6 bases, with 15 bases between the two germline ends. Germline lookup yields CDR1 SGHNT and CDR2 YENEEA. The CDR3 coding sequence is TGTGCCAGCAGCTTGGTTCTAGCGAGGCGCAATGAGCAGTTCTTC. This sequence encodes CASSLVLARRNEQFF.

To note about this clone: A read error may explain this, as a much larger clone is one base away. Other nucleotide sequences in the sample specify the same CDR3. The chain recombines TRBV7-9 with TRBJ1-5, with TRBD1 matching 8 bases. The CDR3 length is 15 residues. Trimming removed 5 bases from V and 5 bases from J; junction bases left unmatched: 8. CDR1 is SEHNR, CDR2 FQNEAQ, per germline (reference sequence). CDR3 sequence: CASSRGQGIDQPQHF. The CDR3 DNA reads as TGTGCCAGCAGCCGTGGACAGGGTATTGATCAGCCCCAGCATTTT.

This clone was detected many times. Other DNA sequences in the sample encode the same CDR3. The gene calls are TRBV20-1 and TRBJ2-5; unclear D gene. From germline, CDR1 is DFQATT and CDR2 SNEGSKA (reference sequence). This CDR3 is built from 13 residues. V was shortened by 1 base and J by 2 bases, with 8 bases between the two germline ends. This CDR3 is CSARAPGQETQYF. CDR3 bases: TGCAGTGCTAGAGCCCCAGGACAAGAGACCCAGTACTTC.

This clone was picked up many times. The gene calls are TRBV11-2 and TRBJ1-2; no definite D call. The germline gives CDR1 SGHAT, CDR2 FQNNGV. Between the trimmed V and J ends, which lost 2 bases and 0 bases, there was a span of 13 bases. The CDR3 sequence is 16 residues long. CDR3 region: CASSLQLRLPNYGYTF. CDR3 DNA sequence: TGTGCCAGCAGCTTACAGCTACGATTGCCTAACTATGGCTACACCTTC.

This clone was counted at least ten times. V is TRBV19 and J is TRBJ2-4; D unclear. This CDR3 contains 13 residues. V was cut by 3 bases and J by 4 bases, with 7 bases left in between. Germline V gene lookup returns CDR1 LNHDA and CDR2 SQIVND (reference sequence). The CDR3 loop reads CASSMRRKNIQYF. CDR3 coding DNA: TGTGCCAGTAGTATGAGACGTAAAAACATTCAGTACTTC.

This clone has at least ten counts. This chain joins TRBV20-1 and TRBJ1-2; no clear D. Germline V gene data show CDR1 as DFQATT and CDR2 as SNEGSKA (reference sequence). The CDR3 length is 12 residues. The V and J ends lost 1 base and 5 bases respectively, with 8 bases between them. The CDR3 DNA sequence: TGCAGTGCTAGAGTTATAAGATATGGCTACACCTTC. Translating it yields CSARVIRYGYTF.

The sample holds many counts of this clone. The V call is TRBV19, the J call TRBJ2-1, with 11 nucleotides matching TRBD2. This CDR3 has 18 residues. Germline CDR1 reads LNHDA; CDR2 reads SQIVND (reference sequence). The ends lost 4 bases at V and 3 bases at J; junction bases unmatched: 11. CDR3 protein: CASSTSGTSGFVYNEQFF. The CDR3 bases are TGTGCCAGTAGTACCTCCGGGACTAGCGGCTTCGTCTACAATGAGCAGTTCTTC. Using reference TRBV19 and TRBJ2-1 for the parts outside the CDR3, the full variable domain is DGGITQSPKYLFRKEGQNVTLSCEQNLNHDAMYWYRQDPGQGLRLIYYSQIVNDFQKGDIAEGYSVSREKKESFPLTVTSAQKNPTAFYLCASSTSGTSGFVYNEQFFGPGTRLTVL.

This clone was seen repeatedly, ten times or more. This chain joins TRBV15 and TRBJ1-6; D is ambiguous. Trimming took off 1 base at V and 3 bases at J, with 7 bases between the two ends. The CDR3 sequence is 15 residues long. Germline V gene data show CDR1 as LNHNV and CDR2 as YYDKDF (reference sequence). CDR3 loop: CATSRGGSYNSPLHF. CDR3 coding DNA: TGTGCCACCAGCAGAGGAGGGAGCTATAATTCACCCCTCCACTTT.

This clone was observed a handful of times. The chain links TRBV11-1 to TRBJ2-1, with TRBD2 identical over 8 bases. V shed 1 base, J shed 3 bases, and the junction held 2 bases outside the gene matches. Germline values: CDR1 SGHAT, CDR2 FQDESV (reference sequence). The CDR3 loop spans 15 amino acids. In nucleotides, the CDR3 is TGTGCCAGCAGCTTAGGTAGCGGGATCTACAATGAGCAGTTCTTC. It yields the protein CASSLGSGIYNEQFF.

This clone was counted only a few times. A single base separates this from a much larger clone, so it may be a read error. The sample holds other DNA sequences that translate to the same CDR3. This chain connects TRBV5-5 to TRBJ1-6; the D gene is possibly TRBD1 (5 bases). Per germline, CDR1 SGHKS and CDR2 YYEKEE (reference sequence). There are 14 residues in the CDR3. The CDR3 nucleotides read TGCGCCAGCAGCGTGACAGTTAATAATTCACCCCTCCACTTT. Translation gives CASSVTVNNSPLHF. The full variable domain, rest sourced from reference TRBV5-5 and TRBJ1-6, is DAGVTQSPTHLIKTRGQQVTLRCSPISGHKSVSWYQQVLGQGPQFIFQYYEKEERGRGNFPDRFSARQFPNYSSELNVNALLLGDSALYLCASSVTVNNSPLHFGNGTRLTVT.

The chain recombines TRBV11-2 with TRBJ2-7; 7 bases line up with TRBD1. The germline CDR1 and CDR2 sequences are SGHAT and FQNNGV. The CDR3 totals 22 residues. V was clipped by 0 bases and J by 3 bases; unmatched bases: 26. This CDR3 is CASSLDNQSGAYLDRRNYEQYF. CDR3 bases: TGTGCCAGCAGCTTAGACAATCAAAGCGGCGCGTATCTGGACAGGCGTAACTACGAGCAGTACTTC.